This TCR beta chain appears in the sequencing data of a study of blood T cell repertoires in COVID-19. Method: immunoSEQ multiplex PCR; TCRdb's copy keeps in-frame clones and lacks some. The sample holds about 190,000 clones; roughly 86% are singletons and the top ten take around 1.5%. CDR1 is SGHNT, CDR2 YENEEA, per germline. This CDR3 has 16 residues. The ends lost 1 base at V and 5 bases at J; junction bases unmatched: 9. This TCR came from a man aged 18 to 30 with active or convalescent COVID-19. The rearrangement uses TRBV11-3 and TRBJ2-3; 7 bases match TRBD2. Source material: peripheral blood. In DNA, the CDR3 is TGTGCCAGCAGCTTAGCCGCGGGAGTAGTGGTAGATACGCAGTATTTT. It specifies CASSLAAGVVVDTQYF.